Below are 28 T cell receptor beta chains sequenced from a single sample in a study of vaccination effects on CD4 cells after COVID-19. Only in-frame clones appear in the TCRdb table, and some are missing; sequencing was by immunoSEQ multiplex PCR. The sample has around 50,000 clones; around 74% are singletons. The antigens for these receptors are not known. With roughly nine days of culture completed, CD4+ T cells were isolated. Convalescent patients had PCR-confirmed SARS-CoV-2 infection between March and December 2020. Two-dose vaccination with either BNT162b2 or mRNA-1273 was given to the participants. The sequences come from CD4+ T cells from PBMCs cultured without peptide, collected after COVID-19 vaccination. The receptors derive from a human donor who had a prior SARS-CoV-2 infection.

The CDR3, as DNA: TGTGCCAGCAGCTTGGCCAGCTCCAGGGGAACCTACGAGCAGTACTTC. This encodes CASSLASSRGTYEQYF. The J gene is TRBJ2-7, the V gene TRBV5-5; possible D gene TRBD1, 6 bases. This CDR3 has 16 residues. Germline V gene sequence: CDR1 SGHKS, CDR2 YYEKEE (reference sequence). Trimming took off 0 bases at V and 2 bases at J, with 15 bases between the two ends.

This rearrangement joins TRBV2 to TRBJ2-3; D is perhaps TRBD1 (6 bases). The CDR3 has 15 amino acids. V was pared by 7 bases and J by 4 bases, with 18 bases between. CDR1 is SNHLY and CDR2 is FYNNEI in the germline V gene. CDR3 nucleotide sequence: TGTGCCAGCACCGGGCGGGCCCCAGGGGCAGATACGCAGTATTTT. This translates into CASTGRAPGADTQYF.

V and J are TRBV7-2 and TRBJ1-6; tentative D call: TRBD1 (5 bases). V dropped 0 bases and J dropped 5 bases, with 14 bases sitting between them. From germline, CDR1 is SGHTA and CDR2 FQGNSA. This CDR3 comprises 17 residues. CDR3 residues: CASSLAFTGVNNSPLHF. The CDR3 bases are TGTGCCAGCAGCTTAGCCTTTACGGGGGTGAATAATTCACCCCTCCACTTT.

The CDR3 nucleotides read TGTGCCACCAGTGATTTCAGGGGGCGACGGTTCTTC. Translation gives CATSDFRGRRFF. J is TRBJ2-1 and V is TRBV24-1; 8 bases are a match to TRBD1. The J segment lost 15 bases and the V segment lost 1 base, leaving 4 bases of the junction unmatched. CDR3 size: 12 residues. Germline V gives CDR1 KGHDR, CDR2 SFDVKD.

The chain links TRBV3-1 (or the pseudogene TRBV3-2) to TRBJ1-1, with D possibly being TRBD1 (6 bases). The CDR3 has 14 amino acids. With 4 bases removed from V and 5 bases from J, the gap between germline ends came to 14 bases. CDR1 LGHDT and CDR2 YNNKEL come from the germline V gene (reference sequence). This chain's CDR3 is CASSPKGGGTEAFF. CDR3 sequence (DNA): TGTGCCAGCAGCCCCAAGGGGGGTGGGACTGAAGCTTTCTTT.

The gene calls are TRBV5-4 and TRBJ2-3; 9 positions match TRBD2. Germline V gene data show CDR1 as SGHNT and CDR2 as YYREEE (reference sequence). With 0 bases clipped from V and 4 bases from J, the junction kept 6 bases outside the gene matches. There are 16 residues in the CDR3. The CDR3 loop is CASSLEGRGGPDTQYF. The CDR3 DNA reads as TGTGCCAGCAGCTTGGAGGGGCGGGGGGGCCCAGATACGCAGTATTTT.

J is TRBJ2-5 and V is TRBV7-9; no clear D. The CDR3 is made up of 14 amino acids. Per the germline V gene, CDR1 is SEHNR and CDR2 is FQNEAQ (reference sequence). Deletions cut 3 bases from V and 5 bases from J, with 13 bases between. The CDR3: CASSFQSLWETQYF. CDR3 bases: TGTGCCAGCAGCTTTCAGAGCCTGTGGGAGACCCAGTACTTC.

The chain couples TRBV7-3 to TRBJ2-3; maybe TRBD2 (6 bases). The CDR3 loop spans 14 amino acids. V dropped 4 bases and J dropped 2 bases, with 10 bases sitting between them. The germline V gene has CDR1 SGHTA and CDR2 FQGTGA. The DNA of the CDR3 is TGTGCCAGCAGCTCCGGACTACCCACAGATACGCAGTATTTT. Amino acids: CASSSGLPTDTQYF. The entire variable domain, with the rest obtained from reference TRBV7-3 and TRBJ2-3, is as follows: GAGVSQTPSNKVTEKGKYVELRCDPISGHTALYWYRQSLGQGPEFLIYFQGTGAADDSGLPNDRFFAVRPEGSVSTLKIQRTERGDSAVYLCASSSGLPTDTQYFGPGTRLTVL.

The chain recombines TRBV11-2 with TRBJ1-1, with D uncertain. Germline loops: CDR1 SGHAT, CDR2 FQNNGV. The CDR3 is 15 residues long. V lost 5 bases and J lost 0, with 13 bases in between. This CDR3 reads CASSRGSGLNTEAFF. The CDR3 DNA sequence: TGTGCCAGCAGCCGGGGTAGTGGTCTGAACACTGAAGCTTTCTTT.

The chain is built from TRBV9 and TRBJ1-6; D is perhaps TRBD1 (5 bases). The ends were cut back, 0 bases at V and 7 bases at J, with 11 bases in the middle. Per germline, CDR1 SGDLS and CDR2 YYNGEE. CDR3 size: 15 residues. This CDR3 reads CASSVEGRRNSPLHF. The CDR3, as DNA: TGTGCCAGCAGCGTAGAGGGACGTCGAAATTCACCCCTCCACTTT.

The chain employs TRBV30 and TRBJ2-7; TRBD1 or TRBD2 may be the D gene (6 bases each). CDR3 size: 14 residues. The germline V gene encodes CDR1 GTSNPN and CDR2 SVGIG (reference sequence). V lost 3 bases and J 4 bases, leaving 16 bases between the germline ends. The CDR3 nucleotides are TGTGCCTGGAGGACCTGGGGCGGGACATACGAGCAGTACTTC. Its protein is CAWRTWGGTYEQYF.

The V gene is TRBV11-2, the J gene TRBJ2-3; 11 bases agree with TRBD2. Germline assignment: CDR1 SGHAT and CDR2 FQNNGV. The junction had 8 bases not matched to a gene; V was cut back by 1 base and J by 2 bases. This CDR3 comprises 18 residues. CDR3 in amino acids: CASSLARPGLAVTDTQYF. CDR3 sequence (DNA): TGTGCCAGCAGCTTAGCGAGACCGGGACTAGCGGTCACAGATACGCAGTATTTT.

This chain uses TRBV11-2 with TRBJ2-7; 7 bases fit TRBD2. Trimming at V came to 5 bases and at J to 3 bases, leaving 16 bases not matched to a gene. Per the germline V gene, CDR1 is SGHAT and CDR2 is FQNNGV. The CDR3 spans 17 residues. The CDR3 DNA is TGTGCCAGCAGCCTCGGGAGGCTAACCCCCTCAGTCTACGAGCAGTACTTC. Translating it yields CASSLGRLTPSVYEQYF.

This clone was seen only once. The rearrangement joins TRBV7-3 to TRBJ1-2; D perhaps matches TRBD1 (5 bases). V was trimmed by 2 bases and J by 2 bases, leaving 9 bases between them. CDR1 is SGHTA, CDR2 FQGTGA, per germline. This CDR3 is built from 14 residues. The CDR3 sequence: CASSLLAGNYGYTF. The CDR3 nucleotides are TGTGCCAGCAGCTTATTAGCAGGGAACTATGGCTACACCTTC.

The V and J genes are TRBV24-1 and TRBJ2-3; 10 bases are a match to TRBD1. There are 19 residues in the CDR3. Germline V lookup: CDR1 KGHDR, CDR2 SFDVKD. J gave up 2 bases and V 3 bases, and 13 bases lay outside the gene matches. The CDR3 protein is CATSDLTGGNPFFTDTQYF. The CDR3 DNA is TGTGCCACCAGTGATCTGACAGGGGGCAACCCCTTCTTCACAGATACGCAGTATTTT.

The rearrangement uses TRBV6-6 and TRBJ2-6, with TRBD1 identical over 10 bases. CDR1 and CDR2 (germline): MNHNY, SVGAGI (reference sequence). The CDR3 sequence is 19 residues long. The junction had 12 bases not matched to a gene; V was cut back by 5 bases and J by 2 bases. The CDR3 loop reads CASSRKHPGQGTGANVLTF. For the CDR3, the DNA is TGTGCCAGCAGTCGGAAACATCCGGGACAGGGGACTGGGGCCAACGTCCTGACTTTC.

A few counts support this clone. The V and J genes are TRBV7-9 and TRBJ2-3; D gene uncertain. CDR3 size: 14 residues. The V gene lost 2 bases and the J gene lost 2 bases, with 8 bases spanning the gap. Germline CDR1 reads SEHNR; CDR2 reads FQNEAQ (reference sequence). The CDR3 DNA follows: TGTGCCAGCAGCTTAACTATGTCCACAGATACGCAGTATTTT. Amino acids: CASSLTMSTDTQYF.

The chain employs TRBV11-1 and TRBJ1-2; D possibly corresponds to TRBD1 (5 bases). V gave up 3 bases and J gave up 8 bases, with 13 bases separating them. This CDR3 spans 13 amino acids. Per the germline V gene, CDR1 is SGHAT and CDR2 is FQDESV (reference sequence). The CDR3 region is CASSFRDLRGYTF. The CDR3 DNA sequence: TGTGCCAGCAGCTTTCGGGACCTTCGGGGCTACACCTTC.

This clone was picked up one time. This chain connects TRBV5-4 to TRBJ1-2; tentative D call: TRBD1 (5 bases). The CDR3 length is 13 residues. Germline CDR1 SGHNT, CDR2 YYREEE (reference sequence). V shed 4 bases and J shed 5 bases, with 12 bases lying between them. As DNA, the CDR3 is TGTGCCAGCAGCCCCTCCGCAGGGTATGGCTACACCTTC. Translating it yields CASSPSAGYGYTF.

This clone has only one observation. The rearrangement uses TRBV4-1 and TRBJ1-5, with 7 bases matching TRBD1. Germline-derived CDR1 and CDR2 are MGHRA and YSYEKL. The CDR3 is 14 amino acids. Trimming took 1 base from V and 5 from J; bases not matched to a gene: 2. The CDR3 DNA reads as TGCGCCAGCAGCCAAGGACAGGGAGATCAGCCCCAGCATTTT. It yields the protein CASSQGQGDQPQHF.

This chain joins TRBV21-1 and TRBJ2-3; the D segment call TRBD2 is taken from the table without a DNA check. TRBV21-1 is termed a pseudogene. CDR3 length: 18 residues. CDR3 in amino acids: CASSKMRRLAASTDTQYF. CDR3 in DNA: TGTGCCAGCAGCAAAATGAGGCGACTAGCGGCTAGCACAGATACGCAGTATTTT.

V gene TRBV12-3 or TRBV12-4 combines with J gene TRBJ2-1; D is perhaps TRBD2 (5 bases). V shed 6 bases and J shed 9 bases, with 15 bases lying between them. CDR3 size: 13 residues. CDR3 bases: TGTGCCAGCAGGCGATACGGGGTTGGTGAGCAGTTCTTC. Protein: CASRRYGVGEQFF.

The chain has TRBV5-1 and TRBJ2-1; the match to TRBD2 covers 7 bases. In germline, CDR1 is SGHRS, CDR2 YFSETQ. Germline trimming cut 0 bases from V and 4 bases from J; bases unmatched to any gene: 7. The CDR3 is made up of 16 amino acids. The CDR3 reads CASSLVAGEAYNEQFF. Written as DNA, the CDR3 is TGCGCCAGCAGCTTGGTCGCGGGAGAAGCGTACAATGAGCAGTTCTTC.

This clone has a single count. The rearrangement links TRBV12-5 to TRBJ1-1, with 7 bases aligning to TRBD1. Unmatched junction bases numbered 12, after V lost 5 bases and J lost 0 bases. CDR3 length: 17 amino acids. Per the germline V gene, CDR1 is LGHNT and CDR2 is FRNRAP. The DNA of the CDR3 is TGTGCTAGTGGTCCCCGACAGGGAAGTGGCATGAACACTGAAGCTTTCTTT. Protein: CASGPRQGSGMNTEAFF.

The V and J genes are TRBV3-1 (or the pseudogene TRBV3-2) and TRBJ2-5, with D unresolved. The germline V and J ends were trimmed by 1 base and 5 bases, with 5 bases remaining between them. This CDR3 is 12 amino acids long. Germline V gene sequence: CDR1 LGHDT, CDR2 YNNKEL (reference sequence). Here the CDR3 reads CASSQGQETQYF. The DNA of the CDR3 is TGTGCCAGCAGCCAAGGCCAGGAGACCCAGTACTTC.

The chain has TRBV7-2 and TRBJ2-1; 8 bases fit TRBD2. V gave up 2 bases and J gave up 2 bases; unmatched junction bases: 2. Per germline, CDR1 SGHTA and CDR2 FQGNSA. The CDR3 has 15 amino acids. The CDR3 DNA follows: TGTGCCAGCAGCTTAACGGGGGGGCCCTACAATGAGCAGTTCTTC. It encodes CASSLTGGPYNEQFF. Drawing the rest from reference TRBV7-2 and TRBJ2-1, the complete variable domain is GAGVSQSPSNKVTEKGKDVELRCDPISGHTALYWYRQSLGQGLEFLIYFQGNSAPDKSGLPSDRFSAERTGGSVSTLTIQRTQQEDSAVYLCASSLTGGPYNEQFFGPGTRLTVL.

The V and J genes are TRBV2 and TRBJ1-6; a possible D gene is TRBD1 (6 bases). Germline-derived CDR1 and CDR2 are SNHLY and FYNNEI. The CDR3 has 15 residues. V lost 7 bases, J lost 10 bases, and 20 bases lay in between. CDR3 protein: CASTEDSRASSPLHF. The CDR3 coding sequence is TGTGCCAGCACCGAGGACAGCCGCGCTTCCTCACCCCTCCACTTT.

Only a few counts were recorded for this clone. The V gene is TRBV4-1, the J gene TRBJ1-2, with 9 bases identical to TRBD1. The trim removed 1 base at V and 7 bases at J, leaving 4 bases unmatched. In germline, CDR1 is MGHRA, CDR2 YSYEKL. This CDR3 contains 14 residues. The CDR3 DNA is TGCGCCAGCAGCCAAGCCGGGACAGGGTCTGGCTACACCTTC. Translation gives CASSQAGTGSGYTF.